The clone carrying this T cell receptor beta chain was found a few times. What it binds is not known. Just one base apart from a much larger clone, this may be a read error. Both TCR beta VDJ combination and CDR3 sequence profiling were carried out. Genomic DNA was the template for this profiling. TCRdb itself ran the reads through MiXCR, one entry per CDR3 protein. Counted here are under 250,000 distinct CDR3 sequences, more than 40% occurring once; the ten biggest clones make up 7% to 9.5%. Previously, flow cytometry had revealed CD8+CD57+ cell expansion in the patients chosen for sequencing. By the time of blood sampling, patients had still received no therapy. The source of the sample is a study of CD8+CD57+ T cells in acquired aplastic anemia. Study details: DNA from sorted CD4+ and CD8+ cells averaged around 3.5 ug. Findings and limits, study-wide: Statistical testing detected no significant gap in CD8+ Simpson's diversity between patients and controls. Patients and controls shared twenty-nine CD8+ CDR3 sequences.

V lost 5 bases and J 4 bases, leaving 12 bases between the germline ends. The CDR3 consists of 14 residues. Germline assignment: CDR1 DFQATT and CDR2 SNEGSKA (reference sequence). Sequenced material: sorted CD4+, CD8+, or CD8+CD57+ T cells (not recorded which) from PBMCs. This receptor was identified in a human donor with aplastic anemia. The rearrangement joins TRBV20-1 to TRBJ1-6; no clear D gene. The CDR3 spells CSAEPLEYNSPLHF. DNA of the CDR3: TGCAGTGCTGAACCCCTGGAATATAATTCACCCCTCCACTTT.